This T cell receptor (beta chain) was recorded in a study of cytomegalovirus exposure and HLA in healthy donors. Notes on the study in general: Being productive about 87% or about 30% of the time was typical of most TCR beta V segments in an earlier analysis.

To note about this clone: Its antigen remains unidentified.

Primers for the PCR totalled 60 Vbeta and 13 Jbeta. This table comes from immunoSEQ multiplex PCR, and its TCRdb copy is limited to in-frame clones, with some not included. Among approximately 210,000 clones listed, 82% were seen once. Per the germline V gene, CDR1 is SGHTS and CDR2 is YDEGEE. The CDR3 has 15 amino acids. Deletions cut 1 base from V and 4 bases from J, with 14 bases between. The sequence came from a man aged 40-50 years in good health and CMV-seropositive. The sequencing input was PBMCs. The chain employs TRBV5-8 and TRBJ1-1, with D possibly TRBD1 on 5 matching bases. Here the CDR3 DNA reads TGTGCCAGCAGCTTGCGATCCCGCGGGGGCACTGAAGCTTTCTTT. It translates to CASSLRSRGGTEAFF.